This T cell receptor beta chain comes out of a study of OX40 agonist ivuxolimab in advanced cancers. The overall study: Among those enrolled, mean age was around 60 years (range roughly 23 to 85) and 75% to 90% were male. Of the patients, three showed partial responses, one with hepatocellular carcinoma and two with cutaneous melanoma. Study-wide results and limits: Partial responders receiving 0.1-3.0 mg/kg showed among the lowest clonal expansion.

Only one count was recorded for this clone. Its antigen remains unidentified. There are 13 residues in the CDR3. Germline V gives CDR1 SNHLY, CDR2 FYNNEI. The germline V and J ends were trimmed by 8 bases and 5 bases, with 15 bases remaining between them. The sampling schedule covered blood at baseline, cycle 4 day 1, and cycle 7 day 1. Profiling relied on immunoSEQ multiplex PCR, and the TCRdb table lists in-frame clones only, not all of them. Among about 69,000 clones listed, roughly 87% were seen once. The V and J genes are TRBV2 and TRBJ2-5, with D perhaps matching TRBD2 (6 bases). This material consisted of CD4+ or CD8+ T cells sorted from blood, taken in a trial of the OX40 agonist ivuxolimab. The clonotype originates from an adult with an advanced solid tumor such as melanoma, head and neck, liver or kidney cancer. CDR3 amino acids: CASCSGGRETQYF. CDR3 DNA: TGTGCCAGCTGTAGCGGAGGGAGGGAGACCCAGTACTTC.